These T cell receptor beta chains were read from a single sample in a study of T-cell memory formation after mild COVID-19. Using its own MiXCR run on the 5' RACE reads, TCRdb lists one record per CDR3 protein. This sample has more than 150,000 distinct CDR3 sequences, with approximately 18% found just once. Sequenced material: PBMCs or a T cell subset sorted from them (not recorded which). The receptors originated from a man between 18 and 29 years old who had mild COVID-19 (a few samples of this study predate the infection). Cell type and time point are not known. Both conserved end residues are part of each CDR3. Each record gives: J gene, CDR3 length, clone size, D gene, V gene, CDR3 DNA, CDR3 protein. A D gene is named only where the DNA matches it firmly. A row's size may be missing; if present it is once, few, many or a size class.

>TRBJ2-5|14|few|-|TRBV5-1
TGCGCCAGCAGCTTGGGGTCTCCTCAAGAGACCCAGTACTTC
CASSLGSPQETQYF
>TRBJ1-4|18|few|TRBD1|TRBV7-3
TGTGCCAGCAGCTTTGGCGGGACAGGGGTTCCGCCTGGTGAAAAACTGTTTTTT
CASSFGGTGVPPGEKLFF
>TRBJ2-7|14|-|-|TRBV6-5
TGTGCCAGCAGCTTACAGGGCCCCCGGGGCGAGCAGTACTTC
CASSLQGPRGEQYF
>TRBJ2-2|15|few|-|TRBV2
TGTGCCAGCAGGACCCCGACTTCTTTGGGCGGGGAGCTGTTTTTT
CASRTPTSLGGELFF
>TRBJ1-6|12|-|-|TRBV2
TGTGCCAGCCGGTGGGTTAATTCACCCCTCCACTTT
CASRWVNSPLHF
>TRBJ2-5|13|-|TRBD2|TRBV10-2
TGCGCCAGCAGACCTAGCGGGGCAGAGACCCAGTACTTC
CASRPSGAETQYF
>TRBJ1-1|14|few|-|TRBV11-2
TGTGCCAGCAGCTTAAGGAGGCTGAACACTGAAGCTTTCTTT
CASSLRRLNTEAFF
>TRBJ1-2|14|few|-|TRBV4-3
TGCGCCAGCAGCCAAGATAGACTTACCTATGGCTACACCTTC
CASSQDRLTYGYTF
>TRBJ2-5|13|few|TRBD2|TRBV5-6
TGTGCCAGCAGCCAAACTAGCGGGGAGACCCAGTACTTC
CASSQTSGETQYF
>TRBJ2-2|13|few|-|TRBV3-1
TGTGCCAGCAGCCGAGGACCCACCGGGGAGCTGTTTTTT
CASSRGPTGELFF
>TRBJ2-5|16|few|TRBD1|TRBV7-9
TGTGCCAGCAGCCCTTACGGACAGGGGACTCAAGAGACCCAGTACTTC
CASSPYGQGTQETQYF
>TRBJ2-7|18|-|-|TRBV10-2
TGCGCCAGCACCCCCCCCCGGGCGGCGTGGGGAGGCTCCTACGAGCAGTACTTC
CASTPPRAAWGGSYEQYF
>TRBJ1-5|13|-|-|TRBV9
TGTGCCAGCAGCGTAGGTCACAATCAGCCCCAGCATTTT
CASSVGHNQPQHF
>TRBJ1-2|15|few|TRBD1|TRBV6-5
TGTGCCAGCGGGGACAGGCCTACTCACTTCTATGGCTACACCTTC
CASGDRPTHFYGYTF
>TRBJ1-2|15|few|TRBD1|TRBV28
TGTGCCAGCAGCTTACAGGGGGCGCAGGACTATGGCTACACCTTC
CASSLQGAQDYGYTF
>TRBJ2-5|15|-|-|TRBV6-2/TRBV6-3
TGTGCCAGCAGTTACGGGGGGCACGTCACGGAGACCCAGTACTTC
CASSYGGHVTETQYF
>TRBJ1-2|13|few|-|TRBV5-1
TGCGCCAGCAGCTCCGACGGCGGCTATGGCTACACCTTC
CASSSDGGYGYTF
>TRBJ1-3|15|-|-|TRBV5-1
TGCGCCAGCAGCGCCTCATCGAGCTCTGGAAACACCATATATTTT
CASSASSSSGNTIYF
>TRBJ1-1|13|-|-|TRBV9
TGTGCCAGCAGCGTAGATCTTACGACTGAAGCTTTCTTT
CASSVDLTTEAFF
>TRBJ1-1|14|few|TRBD1|TRBV7-2
TGTGCCAGCAGTCAGGGGGCTTTCGGCACTGAAGCTTTCTTT
CASSQGAFGTEAFF
>TRBJ2-1|14|-|-|TRBV7-2
TGTGCCAGCAGCTTTTACTCCGGGAACAATGAGCAGTTCTTC
CASSFYSGNNEQFF
>TRBJ1-1|16|few|TRBD1|TRBV20-1
TGCAGTGCTAGGAATTATAACAGGGGACCGAACACTGAAGCTTTCTTT
CSARNYNRGPNTEAFF
>TRBJ1-2|12|few|-|TRBV7-9
TGTGCCAGCAGCTTAGCAGGGTCTGGCTACACCTTC
CASSLAGSGYTF
>TRBJ1-2|14|few|TRBD1|TRBV6-5
TGTGCCAGCAGTTACAGTACAGGGGGCGAAGGCTACACCTTC
CASSYSTGGEGYTF
>TRBJ1-5|13|-|-|TRBV12-3/TRBV12-4
TGTGCCAGCAGTCTCCAGGGAGGTGAGCCCCAGCATTTT
CASSLQGGEPQHF
>TRBJ2-5|12|few|-|TRBV3-1
TGTGCCAGCAGCCAACGGGGGGAGACCCAGTACTTC
CASSQRGETQYF
>TRBJ2-7|12|-|-|TRBV6-2/TRBV6-3
TGTGCCAGCAGTTACAGCCAGTACGAGCAGTACTTC
CASSYSQYEQYF